The 27 T cell receptor beta chains below all came from one sample that was sequenced in a study of cytomegalovirus exposure and HLA in healthy donors. Primers: 60 Vbeta forward and 13 Jbeta reverse. Profiling relied on immunoSEQ multiplex PCR, and the TCRdb table lists in-frame clones only, not all of them. The sample shows fewer than 130,000 clones, more than 65% of them seen only once. Material: PBMCs. The receptor set was obtained from a man younger than 45 in good health and CMV-seropositive.

CDR3 amino acids: CASSLTTTNTEAFF. In DNA, the CDR3 is TGTGCCAGTAGTCTCACGACAACGAACACTGAAGCTTTCTTT. The J gene is TRBJ1-1, the V gene TRBV19, with no clear D. The CDR3 consists of 14 residues. The ends were cut back, 5 bases at V and 1 base at J, with 11 bases in the middle. The germline CDR1 and CDR2 sequences are LNHDA and SQIVND (reference sequence).

J is TRBJ2-1 and V is TRBV7-9, with D perhaps TRBD2 (5 bases). Germline CDR1 SEHNR, CDR2 FQNEAQ (reference sequence). The CDR3 contains 15 residues. V was pared by 5 bases and J by 1 base, with 12 bases between. The CDR3, as DNA: TGTGCCAGCAGCCCCCGGGGATCATCCTACAATGAGCAGTTCTTC. Translation: CASSPRGSSYNEQFF.

The chain has TRBV18 and TRBJ2-7; weak D call: TRBD2 (6 bases). This CDR3 comprises 14 residues. Germline CDR1 is KGHSH and CDR2 is LQKENI. Trimming took 3 bases from V and 2 from J, leaving 11 bases between them. The DNA for the CDR3 is TGTGCCAGCTCACCGCCGGGGGAGGCCTACGAGCAGTACTTC. This encodes CASSPPGEAYEQYF.

The gene calls are TRBV10-2 and TRBJ2-3, with 10 bases matching TRBD2. This CDR3 has 15 amino acids. V shed 7 bases and J 6 bases; nucleotides not matched to a gene: 10. Germline V lookup: CDR1 WSHSY, CDR2 SAAADI. The CDR3 loop is CASTGVAGGGDTQYF. CDR3 nucleotides: TGCGCCAGCACCGGGGTAGCGGGGGGAGGTGATACGCAGTATTTT.

The chain has TRBV11-3 and TRBJ2-3; TRBD2 is a possible D gene (5 bases). CDR3 size: 13 residues. The germline CDR1 and CDR2 sequences are SGHNT and YENEEA. Trimming took 4 bases from V and 4 from J, leaving 9 bases between them. The CDR3 spells CASSSGSADTQYF. CDR3 DNA sequence: TGTGCCAGCAGCTCGGGTAGCGCAGATACGCAGTATTTT.

This clone was observed a few times. CDR3 residues: CASSLDRGNQPQHF. The CDR3 nucleotides are TGTGCCAGCAGCCTGGACAGGGGCAATCAGCCCCAGCATTTT. This sequence joins TRBV11-2 and TRBJ1-5; 8 bases fit TRBD1. The germline V gene encodes CDR1 SGHAT and CDR2 FQNNGV. Trimming took 5 bases from V and 2 from J; bases not matched to a gene: 2. The CDR3 runs to 14 residues.

The rearrangement links TRBV7-2 to TRBJ2-5; possibly TRBD2 for D (5 bases). This CDR3 has 14 amino acids. Germline CDR1 reads SGHTA; CDR2 reads FQGNSA. V lost 7 bases and J 4 bases, leaving 16 bases between the germline ends. CDR3 sequence: CASNPLRGRETQYF. DNA for the CDR3: TGTGCCAGCAACCCTCTTCGGGGAAGAGAGACCCAGTACTTC.

V is TRBV4-1 and J is TRBJ2-1; D not certain. CDR3 length: 11 amino acids. CDR1 is MGHRA, CDR2 YSYEKL, per germline. V was shortened by 2 bases and J by 13 bases, with 9 bases between the two germline ends. CDR3 nucleotide sequence: TGCGCCAGCAGCCAATCTCTAATTCAGTTCTTC. Its translation: CASSQSLIQFF.

The chain carries TRBV7-8 and TRBJ1-1, with D possibly TRBD1 on 5 matching bases. CDR1 is SGHVS and CDR2 is FQNEAQ in the germline V gene. CDR3 length: 15 residues. V shed 1 base and J shed 4 bases, with 13 bases lying between them. The CDR3 sequence is CASSLVNAGLTEAFF. The CDR3 DNA follows: TGTGCCAGCAGCTTAGTGAATGCAGGGCTCACTGAAGCTTTCTTT.

The J gene is TRBJ2-5, the V gene TRBV10-1; D is undetermined. Deletions cut 0 bases from V and 3 bases from J, with 5 bases between. The CDR3 has 13 amino acids. The germline V gene encodes CDR1 WNHNN and CDR2 SYGVQD (reference sequence). The CDR3 DNA reads as TGCGCCAGCAGTGAGTCACCAGAAGAGACCCAGTACTTC. As protein: CASSESPEETQYF.

The chain joins TRBV4-1 to TRBJ2-1; D unresolved. This CDR3 spans 14 amino acids. Trimming pared 4 bases from V and 4 bases from J, leaving 11 bases between. In germline, CDR1 is MGHRA, CDR2 YSYEKL. The CDR3 reads CASSPPLRYNEQFF. CDR3 bases: TGCGCCAGCAGCCCTCCCCTGCGTTACAATGAGCAGTTCTTC.

The CDR3 nucleotides are TGTGCCAGCAGATTTTCCAGTAACATTCAGTACTTC. It specifies CASRFSSNIQYF. The chain is built from TRBV11-2 and TRBJ2-4; D gene unclear. Per the germline V gene, CDR1 is SGHAT and CDR2 is FQNNGV. Trimming stripped 6 bases from V and 7 bases from J, with 10 bases between. The CDR3 is 12 amino acids.

J is TRBJ2-7 and V is TRBV18; 7 bases are shared with TRBD2. Germline CDR1 KGHSH, CDR2 LQKENI. Trimming cost V 3 bases and J 1 base; bases outside gene matches: 3. The CDR3 totals 14 residues. The CDR3 nucleotides read TGTGCCAGCTCACCTCAGGGAGGGTCCTACGAGCAGTACTTC. Translation: CASSPQGGSYEQYF.

The chain has TRBV30 and TRBJ1-1; 7 bases fit TRBD1. The CDR3 runs to 13 residues. The J segment lost 6 bases and the V segment lost 5 bases, leaving 9 bases of the junction unmatched. CDR1 is GTSNPN, CDR2 SVGIG, per germline (reference sequence). This chain's CDR3 is CAWGYTGEPEAFF. The CDR3 DNA follows: TGTGCCTGGGGATACACAGGGGAACCTGAAGCTTTCTTT.

This rearrangement joins TRBV19 to TRBJ2-5, with D perhaps matching TRBD2 (6 bases). The germline V gene encodes CDR1 LNHDA and CDR2 SQIVND (reference sequence). V was trimmed by 1 base and J by 5 bases, leaving 14 bases between them. This CDR3 region has 15 residues. In DNA form, the CDR3 reads TGTGCCAGTAGTATAGTTCTCGGGGCGGGGGAGACCCAGTACTTC. It encodes CASSIVLGAGETQYF.

The chain combines TRBV7-6 with TRBJ2-7; perhaps TRBD2 as D (5 bases). This CDR3 comprises 14 residues. Trimming shortened V by 0 bases and J by 6 bases, and 12 bases separated the two germline ends. From germline, CDR1 is SGHVS and CDR2 FNYEAQ. CDR3 in DNA: TGTGCCAGCAGCTTAGCGCGGGCTAGTCGCGAGCAGTACTTC. Residues: CASSLARASREQYF.

The chain joins TRBV7-3 to TRBJ2-3; TRBD2 matches 9 bases. Trimming cost V 1 base and J 4 bases; bases outside gene matches: 6. Per germline, CDR1 SGHTA and CDR2 FQGTGA. The CDR3 runs 16 residues. DNA of the CDR3: TGTGCCAGCAGCTTAATTGGCGGGGGGGCTCCAGATACGCAGTATTTT. The encoded protein is CASSLIGGGAPDTQYF.

A note on this clone: Distinct nucleotide sequences in the sample also encode this CDR3. The chain joins TRBV10-1 to TRBJ1-1, with TRBD1 as a possible D gene (5 bases). Germline V lookup: CDR1 WNHNN, CDR2 SYGVQD (reference sequence). This CDR3 comprises 13 residues. Trimming left V 0 bases short and J 4 bases short, with 6 bases between. The CDR3: CASSESGGTEAFF. CDR3 coding DNA: TGCGCCAGCAGTGAGTCCGGGGGCACTGAAGCTTTCTTT.

Turning to this clone: At one end the junction does not follow the germline gene, possibly because of a read error. The gene calls are TRBV7-9 and TRBJ2-7; 10 bases match TRBD2. The germline V gene has CDR1 SEHNR and CDR2 FQNEAQ (reference sequence). The CDR3 has 16 residues. The CDR3 coding sequence is TGTTCCAGCAGTTCGTCTAGCGGGGGAGCTGCCTACGAGCAGTACTTC. Its translation is CSSSSSSGGAAYEQYF.

The rearrangement links TRBV13 to TRBJ2-1; 10 nucleotides line up with TRBD2. Germline CDR1 reads PRHDT; CDR2 reads FYEKMQ (reference sequence). The CDR3 has 16 amino acids. Losses at the gene ends were 5 bases for V and 7 bases for J; bases not matched to a gene: 11. The CDR3 sequence is CASSTISGGFENEQFF. In DNA, the CDR3 is TGTGCCAGCAGCACGATTAGCGGGGGGTTCGAAAATGAGCAGTTCTTC.

This clone was recorded only once. The J gene is TRBJ2-5, the V gene TRBV27; D may be TRBD1 (5 bases). Trimming removed 8 bases from V and 7 bases from J, with 17 bases in between. This CDR3 comprises 13 residues. CDR1 is MNHEY, CDR2 SMNVEV, per germline (reference sequence). CDR3 nucleotides: TGTGCCAGCGCTCCAGGGTCAACGGGGACCCAGTACTTC. It yields the protein CASAPGSTGTQYF.

CDR3 loop: CASSTGQGAKETQYF. CDR3 nucleotides: TGTGCCAGCAGCACGGGACAGGGGGCGAAGGAGACCCAGTACTTC. J is TRBJ2-5 and V is TRBV11-3; 12 bases agree with TRBD1. Germline-derived CDR1 and CDR2 are SGHNT and YENEEA. The CDR3 is made up of 15 amino acids. Trimming took 5 bases from V and 5 from J; bases not matched to a gene: 6. The full variable domain, with the rest looked up from reference TRBV11-3 and TRBJ2-5, is EAGVVQSPRYKIIEKKQPVAFWCNPISGHNTLYWYLQNLGQGPELLIRYENEEAVDDSQLPKDRFSAERLKGVDSTLKIQPAELGDSAVYLCASSTGQGAKETQYFGPGTRLLVL.

The chain employs TRBV18 and TRBJ2-7; 11 bases agree with TRBD1. The CDR3 runs 15 residues. Germline lookup yields CDR1 KGHSH and CDR2 LQKENI. The trim removed 3 bases at V and 5 bases at J, leaving 6 bases unmatched. The CDR3 reads CASSPGQGAQDEQYF. CDR3 DNA: TGTGCCAGCTCACCCGGACAGGGGGCGCAGGACGAGCAGTACTTC.

The chain is built from TRBV4-1 and TRBJ1-2, with a tentative D call TRBD1 (6 bases). Germline-derived CDR1 and CDR2 are MGHRA and YSYEKL. This CDR3 is built from 15 residues. Trimming removed 4 bases at V and 2 bases at J, with 14 bases between. The chain's CDR3 is CASSLIGGGNYGYTF. In nucleotides, the CDR3 is TGCGCCAGCAGCCTTATTGGGGGGGGCAACTATGGCTACACCTTC.

This clone was seen more than once but under ten times. This sequence joins TRBV19 and TRBJ2-1; 7 bases map to TRBD1. Germline-derived CDR1 and CDR2 are LNHDA and SQIVND (reference sequence). This CDR3 contains 11 residues. J gave up 12 bases and V 1 base, and 0 bases lay outside the gene matches. CDR3 region: CASSIGQGQFF. The CDR3, as DNA: TGTGCCAGTAGTATAGGACAGGGGCAGTTCTTC.

CDR3 loop: CASRDRPYEQYF. DNA for the CDR3: TGTGCCAGCAGAGACAGGCCCTACGAGCAGTACTTC. This sequence joins TRBV2 and TRBJ2-7; weak D call: TRBD1 (6 bases). Trimming took off 6 bases at V and 2 bases at J, with 8 bases between the two ends. Germline CDR1 SNHLY, CDR2 FYNNEI. CDR3 length: 12 residues.

As regards this clone: A far larger clone is one nucleotide away, so this likely arose from a read error. This chain uses TRBV2 with TRBJ1-5; D gene uncertain. Trimming took 3 bases from V and 0 from J, leaving 9 bases between them. CDR1 and CDR2 from the germline V gene are SNHLY and FYNNEI. The CDR3 loop spans 15 amino acids. CDR3 bases: TGTGCCAGCAGTGATATAGACTATAGCAATCAGCCCCAGCATTTT. Amino acid sequence: CASSDIDYSNQPQHF.